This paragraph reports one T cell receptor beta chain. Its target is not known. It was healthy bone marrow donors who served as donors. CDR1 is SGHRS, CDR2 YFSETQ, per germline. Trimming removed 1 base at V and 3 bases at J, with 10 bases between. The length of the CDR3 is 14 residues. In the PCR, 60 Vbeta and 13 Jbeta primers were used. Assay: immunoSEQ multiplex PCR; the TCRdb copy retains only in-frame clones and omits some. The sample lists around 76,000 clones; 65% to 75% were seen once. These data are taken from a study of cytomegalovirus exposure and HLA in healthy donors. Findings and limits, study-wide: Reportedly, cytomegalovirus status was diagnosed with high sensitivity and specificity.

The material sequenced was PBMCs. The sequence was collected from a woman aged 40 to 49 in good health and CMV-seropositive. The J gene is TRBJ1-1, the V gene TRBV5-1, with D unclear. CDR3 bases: TGCGCCAGCAGCTTGTCCGGGTGGGACACTGAAGCTTTCTTT. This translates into CASSLSGWDTEAFF.